This T cell receptor (beta chain) was captured in a study of shared clonotypes between healthy human individuals. Germline V lookup: CDR1 SGHAT, CDR2 FQNNGV. Trimming removed 0 bases from V and 7 bases from J, with 3 bases in between. The CDR3 length is 12 residues. Produced via immunoSEQ multiplex PCR; TCRdb's table is partial and in-frame only. The sample records some 1,100,000 clones, around 78% being singletons. Healthy adults negative for HIV, lacking recent acute infections or vaccinations, served as donors. This chain connects TRBV11-2 to TRBJ1-4; no clear D. The TCR originated in a man in his late teens or twenties in good health. Some clones in this sample may be carry-over from other donors' samples. Sequenced: memory CD4+ T cells from PBMCs. The subset is: CD45RA-negative fraction. CDR3: CASSLDVEKLFF. Here the CDR3 DNA reads TGTGCCAGCAGCTTAGATGTTGAAAAACTGTTTTTT. Filled out from reference TRBV11-2 and TRBJ1-4, the complete variable domain reads EAGVAQSPRYKIIEKRQSVAFWCNPISGHATLYWYQQILGQGPKLLIQFQNNGVVDDSQLPKDRFSAERLKGVDSTLKIQPAKLEDSAVYLCASSLDVEKLFFGSGTQLSVL.